At least ten counts were recorded for the clone carrying this T cell receptor (beta chain). Antigen: not known. The read halts 3 residues ahead of the CDR3 end, with the missing end drawn from the germline J gene. This entry is derived from a study of T cell clonality in common variable immunodeficiency. Findings of the study overall: Fewer TCRbeta clones were shared among CVID subjects than controls. TCRbeta clonality was increased in CVID versus healthy controls.

Control and CVID samples contributed equal amounts of genomic DNA. Method: immunoSEQ multiplex PCR; TCRdb's copy keeps in-frame clones and lacks some. The table records tens of thousands of clones without singletons, the ten largest covering 8% to 13%. Heparinized whole blood, roughly 5 to 8 ml, came from each donor. CDR3 length: 13 residues. Trimming stripped 4 bases from V and 3 bases from J, with 10 bases between. CDR1 is PRHDT and CDR2 is FYEKMQ in the germline V gene (reference sequence). V and J are TRBV13 and TRBJ2-7; the D gene is possibly TRBD1 (5 bases). Sequenced material: peripheral blood mononuclear cells. The TCR was taken from a person aged 18 to 75 in good health. CDR3 DNA (partial): TGTGCCAGCAGCTCGACAGAGTACTACGAG. Protein: CASSSTEYYE. The complete CDR3 protein is CASSSTEYYEQYF.